The source of this T cell receptor beta chain is a study of lymphopenia after photon versus proton radiotherapy. Study conclusions and caveats: A bigger post-nadir fall in TCR diversity correlated inversely with survival time in deceased patients. Under photons, naive T cells and diversity fell while effector/memory populations rose. Post-nadir diversity loss with photons came from oligoclonal expansion, particularly CD8+ Temra cells.

This clone was seen only a few times. Its antigen is still unknown. V lost 4 bases and J lost 2, with 12 bases in between. Germline lookup yields CDR1 SGHNT and CDR2 YYREEE (reference sequence). The CDR3 is made up of 14 amino acids. Assay used: immunoSEQ multiplex PCR; TCRdb lists only in-frame clones, some missing. The profile shows 25,000 to 30,000 clones, around nine tenths of them singletons. Sequenced here: peripheral blood, sampled from a patient treated with proton-based radiotherapy. This receptor was obtained from a woman aged 55-75 years with cholangiocarcinoma. Some clones in this sample may be carry-over from other donors' samples. The chain combines TRBV5-4 with TRBJ1-2; TRBD1 might be the D (5 bases). CDR3 coding DNA: TGTGCCAGCAGCCTTGCCGGGGCCAACTATGGCTACACCTTC. Protein sequence: CASSLAGANYGYTF.